This T cell receptor (beta chain) stems from a study of T-cell reconstitution after alpha-beta-depleted transplantation in children. The CDR3 is 15 amino acids. From germline, CDR1 is DFQATT and CDR2 SNEGSKA (reference sequence). V lost 3 bases and J 3 bases, leaving 14 bases between the germline ends. Whole-study results and caveats: Fresh T-cell production supplied most of the T-cell counts and diversity seen one year after transplant. In patients about two months after transplant, alpha-beta T cells reportedly arose from several hundred expanded graft clones. Certain patients had high TCRbeta diversity at day 60, and it came from recipient T cells and thymic progenitors that survived.

This clonotype was counted between two and nine times. Its antigen is currently unknown. Unique molecular identifiers were used to barcode this TCRbeta library. TCRdb re-called the PCR reads through MiXCR, storing one row per CDR3 protein. The data show 900,000 or so distinct CDR3 sequences, 16% seen once. The rearrangement links TRBV20-1 to TRBJ2-2, with D possibly being TRBD1 or TRBD2 (5 bases each). Sequences were derived from PBMCs, mostly from graft donor cells, sampled 360 days after TCRalphabeta/CD19-depleted stem cell transplant. The clonotype was recovered from a male patient younger than 18 who had a stem cell transplant for acute lymphoblastic leukemia, so the T cells may come from the graft donor. CDR3 sequence reads: CSASGWDRDTGELFF. For the CDR3, the DNA is TGCAGTGCTAGTGGTTGGGACCGAGACACCGGGGAGCTGTTTTTT.